This T cell receptor beta chain derives from a study of cytomegalovirus exposure and HLA in healthy donors. The study, taken as a whole, reports: Among CMV-associated TCR beta chains, most appeared HLA-restricted in a later analysis. For TCR beta chains, V- and J-gene trimming was later linked to a missense DCLRE1C variant. Among the sequence variants, a highly shared cluster was likely an artifact of sequencing. It emerged from a later analysis that several of the most significant clusters appeared to be linked to common viral pathogens.

PCR involved 60 Vbeta and 13 Jbeta primers. Repertoires were generated with immunoSEQ multiplex PCR, while TCRdb's copy carries only in-frame clones and drops some. The sample includes around 140,000 clones. Details on this clone: Its antigen is still unknown.

CDR3 size: 14 residues. With 1 base removed from V and 5 bases from J, the gap between germline ends came to 11 bases. CDR1 is MNHNS and CDR2 is SASEGT in the germline V gene. The chain carries TRBV6-1 and TRBJ2-5, with a possible D match to TRBD2 (5 bases). Sequences were obtained from PBMCs. The clonotype originates from a woman between 45 and 60 years old in good health and CMV-seronegative. The DNA for the CDR3 is TGTGCCAGCAGTGAAGGGAGGCTCTGGGAGACCCAGTACTTC. This codes for CASSEGRLWETQYF.